This TCR beta chain is drawn from a study of T cells in women clearing cervical HPV infection (dated by TCRdb to 2016 to 2018). Background on the whole study: The cases were around 23 women with histologically confirmed HPV16-related CIN3 or worse, and 2 of those women had invasive cancers. For cases, the median interval between lesion detection and blood sampling was around 140 days, with an interquartile range of roughly 90 to 230 days. An exploratory proof-of-principle case-control study, nested within the Guanacaste HPV Natural History Study in Costa Rica, was conducted to compare TCR repertoires across cervical HPV16 outcomes. Blood from cases was collected at the visit at which the lesion was first identified, whereas blood from controls was collected once infection was no longer detected. Quality controls consisted of five blinded duplicates per group, for a total of about 60 samples made up of 50 or so participants and some 10 replicates. Since only a few of the women had HLA typing available, the possibility that HLA type was acting as a confounder could not be ruled out. The controls were fewer than 30 women whose single incident HPV16 infection cleared within 12 months with no development of precancer or cancer. Cases and controls were matched on year of sample collection and on age within five years. The parent cohort enrolled about 10,000 women aged 18 or older in Guanacaste, Costa Rica, in 1993 to 1994 and followed the women for 6 to 7 years. Cases had a median age of about 35 years and controls had a median age of around 40, with no significant differences in baseline characteristics. The study at large found these results: T-cell numbers per sample were unknown, so richness differences could reflect varying T-cell content rather than repertoire biology. Because of the cross-sectional design, the study could not determine whether the associations came before infection or resulted from infection, and neither effector/memory subsets nor HPV-specific T cells were isolated. CIN3+ cases had significantly higher TCR repertoire richness than controls across sequencing depths, but evenness did not differ between the groups. By combining richness with V gene abundances, random forest classifiers separated cases from controls with an estimated AUC of about 0.86. Lower TRBV6-7 relative abundance was observed in cases than in controls (around 0.1% versus 0.15%; Bonferroni P = 0.0008).

Every participant had a single incident cervical HPV16 infection, and prevalent HPV16 infections were excluded. Cervical HPV DNA was detected by MY09/MY11 PCR, and genotyping was performed by dot-blot hybridization. Roughly 15 mL of heparinized blood was centrifuged, after which the buffy coat was aliquoted, frozen at -30 degrees C, and then stored at -80 degrees C. QIAGEN kits were used to extract genomic DNA from buffy coat specimens. As for this clone: No antigen is known for it. The CDR3 end lies 3 residues beyond the end of the read and is filled in from the germline J gene.

The CDR3 has 12 amino acids, counting the end cysteine and phenylalanine. Only the CDR3 bases that were read are kept: 27 of them, in frame from base 1. For CDR1 and CDR2, the germline V gene lists SGHNT and YENEEA. The immunoSEQ assay used multiplex PCR to amplify TCR beta CDR3 regions from an average of around 1,200 ng of genomic DNA per sample. To correct primer bias, the assay used a complete synthetic TCR repertoire to set an amplification baseline. Amplicons were sequenced on the Illumina platform. In the authors' own workflow: Error correction of the sequences involved clustering with frequency ratios plus a modified nearest-neighbor algorithm, after which the sequences were analyzed in the immunoSEQ Analyzer using IMGT gene definitions. At each rarefaction depth, TCR richness and evenness were averaged over 20 rarefaction repeats, and samples with fewer sequences than the depth were excluded. Wilcoxon rank sum tests with FDR correction were used to compare relative abundances of V, D and J genes between the groups. In the blinded duplicates, the intraclass correlation was less than 97% for TCR richness and averaged about 80% across more than 65 gene segments. TCRdb took this table from immuneACCESS and kept in-frame rearrangements with V and J called. Such tables lack part of the clones; where checked against another copy, unresolved V genes explain under half of the gap, and the rest is unexplained. The D gene and trimming were derived from the DNA, and the V and J assignments and clone size from that table. This specimen's table enumerates fewer than 30,000 clones. The ten largest clones add up to 6.6% of the sample.

The rearrangement combines TRBV11-3 with TRBJ2-5, with no confident D gene call. The sample consisted of blood buffy coat. This sequence was found in a woman between 18 and 70 years old with a cervical HPV16 infection that either progressed to CIN3+ or cleared (not recorded which). Incomplete CDR3 DNA: TGTGCCAGCACCTTTGAGAAGCTTACC. It specifies CASTFEKLT. The whole CDR3 is CASTFEKLTQYF.